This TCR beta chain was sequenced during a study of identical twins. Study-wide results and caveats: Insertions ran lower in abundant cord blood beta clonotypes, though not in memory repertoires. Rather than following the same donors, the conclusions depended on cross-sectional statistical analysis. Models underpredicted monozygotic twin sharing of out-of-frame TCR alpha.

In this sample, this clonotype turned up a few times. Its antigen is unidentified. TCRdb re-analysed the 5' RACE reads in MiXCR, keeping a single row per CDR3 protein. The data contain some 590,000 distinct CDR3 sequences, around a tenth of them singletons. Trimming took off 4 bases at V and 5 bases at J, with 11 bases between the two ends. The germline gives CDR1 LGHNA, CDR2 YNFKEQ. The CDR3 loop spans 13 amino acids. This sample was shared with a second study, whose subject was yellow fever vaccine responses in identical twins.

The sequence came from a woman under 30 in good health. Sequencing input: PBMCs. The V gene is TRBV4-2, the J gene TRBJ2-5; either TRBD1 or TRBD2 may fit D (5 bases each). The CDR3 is CASSPLEGETQYF. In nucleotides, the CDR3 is TGTGCCAGCAGCCCCCTCGAGGGGGAGACCCAGTACTTC.